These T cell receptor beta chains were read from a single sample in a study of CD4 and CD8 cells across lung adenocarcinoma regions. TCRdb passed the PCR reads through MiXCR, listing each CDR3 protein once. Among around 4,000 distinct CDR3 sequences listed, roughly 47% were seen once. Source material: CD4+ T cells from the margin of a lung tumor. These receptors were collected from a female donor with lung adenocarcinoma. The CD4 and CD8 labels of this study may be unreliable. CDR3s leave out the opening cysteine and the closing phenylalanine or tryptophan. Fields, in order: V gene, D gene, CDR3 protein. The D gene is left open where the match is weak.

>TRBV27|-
ASSPFGGDEQF
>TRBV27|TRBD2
ASSTGLARSGRYNEQF
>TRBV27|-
ASRTDGTDTQY
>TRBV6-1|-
ASSRRGADGYT
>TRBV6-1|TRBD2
ASTPGLNPSTDTQY
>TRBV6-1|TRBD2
ASRTGAGGTYEQY
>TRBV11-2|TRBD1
ASSSIGTVDNEQF
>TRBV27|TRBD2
ASSFLGLAGEVGEQF
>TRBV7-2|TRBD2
ASSLGGSVDEQY
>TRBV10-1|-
ASSDNSGSVADTQY
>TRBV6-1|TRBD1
ASSERWDRVNYGYT
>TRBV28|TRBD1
ASRGYWDRGSTGELF
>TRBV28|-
SSGASGGRGTETQY
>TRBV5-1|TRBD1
ASSSSGTGGASGANVLT
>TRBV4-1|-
ASTPGQSQYNEQF
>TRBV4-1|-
AGGDAGRDPDTQY
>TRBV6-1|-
ASTSQGAGTSSYEQY
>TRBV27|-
ASSFSGTIYNEQF
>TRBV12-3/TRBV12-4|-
ASGEHEQF
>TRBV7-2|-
ASSLASLDEQF
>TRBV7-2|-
ASSLEGRPETQY
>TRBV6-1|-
ASSPIPFRGDQPQH
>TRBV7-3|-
ASSPSPATIETQY
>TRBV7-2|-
ASSFSGNRGPDTQY
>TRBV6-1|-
ASRMTGDDTQY
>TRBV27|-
ASSQARGKSSSDAQF
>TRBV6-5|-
ASSYGGMGETQY
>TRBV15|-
ATKLQAVSTDTQY
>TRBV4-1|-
ASRFDPAVSYEQY
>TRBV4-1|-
ASSQDFLGYNEQF
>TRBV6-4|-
ASSDSQRGPSNEQF
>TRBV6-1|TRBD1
ASSAGTGDEQF
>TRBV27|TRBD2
ASSSRLAGGQDTQY
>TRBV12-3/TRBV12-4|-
ASSEEASYEQY
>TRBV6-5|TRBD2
ASSSTGLAGGRRTDTQY
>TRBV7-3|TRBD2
ASSSGLAGEDEQF
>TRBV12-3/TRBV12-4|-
ASSFSRPPGEQF
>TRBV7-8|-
ASTQSGYEQF
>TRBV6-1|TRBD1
ASNKTGGLSYNEQF
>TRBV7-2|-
ASSLDWTAQY
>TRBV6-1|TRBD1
ASRTGGAGTGELF
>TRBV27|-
ASSFWDSWLF
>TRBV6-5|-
ASSYSRGPSSYNEQF
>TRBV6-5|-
ASSSEIQETQY
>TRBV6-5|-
ASSYQGVQETQY
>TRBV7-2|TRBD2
ASSLAAGADTQF
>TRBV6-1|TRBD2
ASSALAGNTDTQY
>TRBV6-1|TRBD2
ASSPLAGFYEQY
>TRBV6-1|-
ASSEAGPSYNEQY
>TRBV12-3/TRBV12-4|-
ASSLTWQKIDEQF
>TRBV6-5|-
ASSYGARETQY
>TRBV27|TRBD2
ASSYVGGGSYNEQF
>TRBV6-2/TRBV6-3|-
ASSYGIYGYT
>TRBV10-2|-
ASSVSGPYNEQF
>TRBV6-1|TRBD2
ASGRVAGVLEQF